Below, 18 T cell receptor beta chains from the same sample are listed, as sequenced in a study of blood T cell repertoires in COVID-19. The method was immunoSEQ multiplex PCR; TCRdb's version includes in-frame clones alone and lacks a portion of them. The sample includes approximately 500,000 clones, 85% to 90% of them seen just once. What was sequenced was peripheral blood. The receptors were gathered from a woman between 50 and 59 years old with COVID-19, enrolled during active disease.

The J gene is TRBJ1-2, the V gene TRBV18; a possible D gene is TRBD1 (5 bases). The CDR3 has 14 residues. In germline, CDR1 is KGHSH, CDR2 LQKENI. With 6 bases removed from V and 2 bases from J, the gap between germline ends came to 13 bases. DNA of the CDR3: TGTGCCAGCTCCGCCGCGGCAGGGAACTATGGCTACACCTTC. This encodes CASSAAAGNYGYTF.

This chain links TRBV4-2 with TRBJ1-1; 8 positions agree with TRBD1. This CDR3 region has 14 residues. V trimming: 4 bases; J trimming: 8 bases; junction bases outside the gene matches: 9. CDR1 and CDR2 from the germline V gene are LGHNA and YNFKEQ. The CDR3 DNA sequence: TGTGCCAGCAGCCCCAGGGGGCAGGGTAGGGAAGCTTTCTTT. This encodes CASSPRGQGREAFF.

The chain joins TRBV7-9 to TRBJ1-4; the D gene is possibly TRBD1 (6 bases). V was pared by 1 base and J by 5 bases, with 8 bases between. The CDR3 is 14 residues long. Germline V CDR1 and CDR2: SEHNR, FQNEAQ (reference sequence). CDR3 sequence reads: CASSLGTANEKLFF. In nucleotides, the CDR3 is TGTGCCAGCAGCTTAGGGACAGCGAATGAAAAACTGTTTTTT. The variable domain in full, completed from reference TRBV7-9 and TRBJ1-4, reads DTGVSQNPRHKITKRGQNVTFRCDPISEHNRLYWYRQTLGQGPEFLTYFQNEAQLEKSRLLSDRFSAERPKGSFSTLEIQRTEQGDSAMYLCASSLGTANEKLFFGSGTQLSVL.

The chain carries TRBV5-1 and TRBJ2-6; D is uncertain. Trimming pared 4 bases from V and 0 bases from J, leaving 5 bases between. This CDR3 contains 14 residues. Germline V gene sequence: CDR1 SGHRS, CDR2 YFSETQ. In nucleotides, the CDR3 is TGCGCCAGCAGCGGCAACTCTGGGGCCAACGTCCTGACTTTC. Translated: CASSGNSGANVLTF. The complete variable domain, with remaining parts taken from reference TRBV5-1 and TRBJ2-6, reads KAGVTQTPRYLIKTRGQQVTLSCSPISGHRSVSWYQQTPGQGLQFLFEYFSETQRNKGNFPGRFSGRQFSNSRSEMNVSTLELGDSALYLCASSGNSGANVLTFGAGSRLTVL.

The genes are TRBV6-5 and TRBJ2-1, with D maybe TRBD2 (6 bases). Trimming shortened V by 1 base and J by 3 bases, and 7 bases separated the two germline ends. Germline values: CDR1 MNHEY, CDR2 SVGAGI. The CDR3 has 14 amino acids. The CDR3 loop is CASSYLADYNEQFF. DNA of the CDR3: TGTGCCAGCAGTTACTTAGCGGACTACAATGAGCAGTTCTTC.

V gene TRBV2 combines with J gene TRBJ2-2, with 9 bases fitting TRBD1. The CDR3 runs 15 residues. Germline CDR1 is SNHLY and CDR2 is FYNNEI. V shed 5 bases and J 3 bases; nucleotides not matched to a gene: 4. The DNA for the CDR3 is TGTGCCAGCAGTTGGGACAGGGCGGACACCGGGGAGCTGTTTTTT. Protein sequence: CASSWDRADTGELFF.

The V gene is TRBV2, the J gene TRBJ1-1; no reliable D call. V was pared by 7 bases and J by 1 base, with 10 bases between. There are 13 residues in the CDR3. Germline V gives CDR1 SNHLY, CDR2 FYNNEI. The DNA of the CDR3 is TGTGCCAGCATAGGACGGGAGAACACTGAAGCTTTCTTT. Translation gives CASIGRENTEAFF. Full variable domain (remainder filled in from reference TRBV2 and TRBJ1-1): EPEVTQTPSHQVTQMGQEVILRCVPISNHLYFYWYRQILGQKVEFLVSFYNNEISEKSEIFDDQFSVERPDGSNFTLKIRSTKLEDSAMYFCASIGRENTEAFFGQGTRLTVV.

The chain uses TRBV6-5 and TRBJ2-7; perhaps TRBD1 as D (6 bases). CDR3 size: 13 residues. V lost 6 bases and J 6 bases, leaving 15 bases between the germline ends. Looked up from germline, CDR1 is MNHEY and CDR2 is SVGAGI. CDR3 region: CASRAGQLGEQYF. CDR3 nucleotides: TGTGCCAGCAGGGCCGGACAGTTGGGCGAGCAGTACTTC.

The V call is TRBV5-4, the J call TRBJ1-2; D remains unclear. Germline assignment: CDR1 SGHNT and CDR2 YYREEE (reference sequence). The ends were cut back, 2 bases at V and 3 bases at J, with 5 bases in the middle. The CDR3 contains 12 residues. The CDR3 here is CASSFPDYGYTF. The DNA for the CDR3 is TGTGCCAGCAGCTTCCCCGACTATGGCTACACCTTC.

The chain employs TRBV7-3 and TRBJ1-2; the D is unclear. Germline CDR1 SGHTA, CDR2 FQGTGA. Trimming stripped 5 bases from V and 3 bases from J, with 16 bases between. The CDR3 is 15 amino acids. The CDR3 region has the DNA TGTGCCAGCAGCGTTACCCCGGAAGGAGACTATGGCTACACCTTC. Its translation is CASSVTPEGDYGYTF.

This rearrangement joins TRBV3-1 (or the pseudogene TRBV3-2) to TRBJ1-2; weak D call: TRBD1 (5 bases). There are 15 residues in the CDR3. V lost 0 bases, J lost 8 bases, and 16 bases lay in between. Germline V lookup: CDR1 LGHDT, CDR2 YNNKEL (reference sequence). CDR3 region: CASSQDVRGVVGYTF. In DNA form, the CDR3 reads TGTGCCAGCAGCCAAGACGTGCGGGGGGTGGTCGGCTACACCTTC.

The chain has TRBV14 and TRBJ1-2; D gene ambiguous. Germline V gene data show CDR1 as SGHDN and CDR2 as FVKESK. The CDR3 runs to 14 residues. V lost 2 bases to trimming and J lost 6 bases, with 13 bases between them. The CDR3 loop is CASSQLRGGHGYTF. As DNA, the CDR3 is TGTGCCAGCAGCCAACTGCGGGGAGGCCATGGCTACACCTTC. Using reference TRBV14 and TRBJ1-2 for the parts outside the CDR3, the full variable domain is EAGVTQFPSHSVIEKGQTVTLRCDPISGHDNLYWYRRVMGKEIKFLLHFVKESKQDESGMPNNRFLAERTGGTYSTLKVQPAELEDSGVYFCASSQLRGGHGYTFGSGTRLTVV.

The chain has TRBV4-2 and TRBJ1-2; 8 bases align to TRBD1. Germline trimming cut 0 bases from V and 6 bases from J; bases unmatched to any gene: 9. Germline V gives CDR1 LGHNA, CDR2 YNFKEQ. The CDR3 runs 16 residues. CDR3 region: CASSQESTPDRDGYTF. In nucleotides, the CDR3 is TGTGCCAGCAGCCAAGAGTCCACCCCGGACAGGGATGGCTACACCTTC.

The CDR3 protein is CASTRSGKTDTQYF. In DNA, the CDR3 is TGTGCCAGCACCCGGTCAGGGAAAACAGATACGCAGTATTTT. The J gene is TRBJ2-3, the V gene TRBV27, with D possibly TRBD1 on 5 matching bases. The ends were cut back, 7 bases at V and 3 bases at J, with 14 bases in the middle. The CDR3 is made up of 14 amino acids. Germline CDR1 is MNHEY and CDR2 is SMNVEV (reference sequence).

This chain connects TRBV24-1 to TRBJ2-6, with D perhaps matching TRBD2 (6 bases). V was clipped by 9 bases and J by 1 base, with 15 bases between them. Germline CDR1 is KGHDR and CDR2 is SFDVKD. The CDR3 sequence is 16 residues long. For the CDR3, the DNA is TGTGCCACCGGGGAGGTTGGGGGGTCTGGGGCCAACGTCCTGACTTTC. Translating gives CATGEVGGSGANVLTF.

The chain carries TRBV11-2 and TRBJ2-5; TRBD2 aligns across 8 bases. CDR3 length: 18 amino acids. Germline loops: CDR1 SGHAT, CDR2 FQNNGV. V dropped 5 bases and J dropped 2; count of bases not matched to a gene: 16. The DNA of the CDR3 is TGTGCCAGCAGCAAACGGGACGGGGGGGCCCTTTTTCAAGAGACCCAGTACTTC. This translates into CASSKRDGGALFQETQYF.

A single count supports this clone. This chain joins TRBV3-1 (or the pseudogene TRBV3-2) and TRBJ1-1; D remains ambiguous. The CDR3 length is 14 residues. Trimming took off 4 bases at V and 2 bases at J, with 11 bases between the two ends. Germline V lookup: CDR1 LGHDT, CDR2 YNNKEL (reference sequence). CDR3 DNA: TGTGCCAGCAGCCCCACGGGTACTAACACTGAAGCTTTCTTT. Translated, it gives CASSPTGTNTEAFF.

CDR3 bases: TGTGCCAGCAGCCAAGACTTGTCTAAAGGGACAGCTAAAAACATTCAGTACTTC. Its translation is CASSQDLSKGTAKNIQYF. V gene TRBV3-1 (or the pseudogene TRBV3-2) combines with J gene TRBJ2-4; TRBD1 matches at 7 bases. Germline V gene data show CDR1 as LGHDT and CDR2 as YNNKEL (reference sequence). This CDR3 contains 18 residues. V lost 0 bases, J lost 4 bases, and 12 bases stayed unmatched.